The count of the clone carrying this T cell receptor beta chain is one. This entry comes from a study of shared clonotypes between healthy human individuals. Produced via immunoSEQ multiplex PCR; TCRdb's table is partial and in-frame only. This sample yields about 480,000 clones, of which around 79% are seen a single time; under 15% belongs to the top ten. The CDR3 has 14 amino acids. Trimming removed 2 bases at V and 4 bases at J, with 10 bases between. Germline V lookup: CDR1 SGHTA, CDR2 FQGTGA. This TCR derives from a woman between 40 and 55 years old in good health. Some clones in this sample may be carry-over from other donors' samples. Material for sequencing was PBMCs. The V and J genes are TRBV7-3 and TRBJ2-3, with D possibly being TRBD2 (5 bases). This CDR3 is CASSLGLASDTQYF. DNA for the CDR3: TGTGCCAGCAGCTTAGGGCTAGCATCAGATACGCAGTATTTT.